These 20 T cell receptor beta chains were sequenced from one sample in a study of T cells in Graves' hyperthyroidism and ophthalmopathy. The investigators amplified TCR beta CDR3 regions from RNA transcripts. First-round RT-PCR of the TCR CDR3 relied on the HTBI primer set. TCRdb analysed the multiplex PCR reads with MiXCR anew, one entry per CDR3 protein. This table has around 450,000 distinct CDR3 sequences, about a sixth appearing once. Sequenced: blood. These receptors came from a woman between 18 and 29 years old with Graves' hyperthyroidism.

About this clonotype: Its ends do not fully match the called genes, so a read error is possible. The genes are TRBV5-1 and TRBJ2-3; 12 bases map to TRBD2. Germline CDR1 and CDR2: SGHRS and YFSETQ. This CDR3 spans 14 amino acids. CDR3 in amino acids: CASRTSGSTDTQCF. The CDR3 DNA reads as TGCGCCAGCAGGACTAGCGGGAGCACAGATACGCAGTGTTTT.

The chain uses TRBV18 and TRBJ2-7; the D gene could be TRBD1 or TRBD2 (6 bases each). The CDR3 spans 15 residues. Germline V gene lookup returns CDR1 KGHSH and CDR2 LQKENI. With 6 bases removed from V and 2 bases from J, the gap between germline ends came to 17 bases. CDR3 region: CASSSGAQNAYEQYF. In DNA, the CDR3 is TGTGCCAGCTCGTCGGGGGCGCAAAACGCCTACGAGCAGTACTTC.

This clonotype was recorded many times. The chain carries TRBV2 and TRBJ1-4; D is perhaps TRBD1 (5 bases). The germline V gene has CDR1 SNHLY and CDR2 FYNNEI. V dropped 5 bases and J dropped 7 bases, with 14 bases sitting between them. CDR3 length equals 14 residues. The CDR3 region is CASSTKGTGEKLFF. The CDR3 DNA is TGTGCCAGCAGTACGAAGGGGACGGGTGAAAAACTGTTTTTT.

The CDR3 loop reads CASGIGAGEQYF. In DNA, the CDR3 is TGTGCCAGCGGGATTGGAGCCGGAGAGCAGTACTTC. The V call is TRBV25-1, the J call TRBJ2-7; D is unclear. Trimming removed 8 bases from V and 7 bases from J, with 15 bases in between. Germline CDR1 reads MGHDK; CDR2 reads SYGVNS. This CDR3 contains 12 residues.

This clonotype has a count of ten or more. The CDR3: CSARAPGLSTEAFF. The CDR3 DNA reads TGCAGTGCTAGAGCCCCAGGGTTGAGCACTGAAGCTTTCTTT. The V call is TRBV20-1, the J call TRBJ1-1; perhaps TRBD1 as D (5 bases). Germline V gene lookup returns CDR1 DFQATT and CDR2 SNEGSKA (reference sequence). This CDR3 has 14 amino acids. Between the trimmed V and J ends, which lost 1 base and 4 bases, there was a span of 13 bases.

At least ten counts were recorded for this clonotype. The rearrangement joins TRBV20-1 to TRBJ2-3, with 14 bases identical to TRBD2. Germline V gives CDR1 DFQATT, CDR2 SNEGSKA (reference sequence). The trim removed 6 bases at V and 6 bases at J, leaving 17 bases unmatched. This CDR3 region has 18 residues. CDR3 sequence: CSAEMGLAGEGSVDTQYF. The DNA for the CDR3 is TGCAGTGCAGAGATGGGACTAGCGGGGGAGGGGAGCGTGGATACGCAGTATTTT.

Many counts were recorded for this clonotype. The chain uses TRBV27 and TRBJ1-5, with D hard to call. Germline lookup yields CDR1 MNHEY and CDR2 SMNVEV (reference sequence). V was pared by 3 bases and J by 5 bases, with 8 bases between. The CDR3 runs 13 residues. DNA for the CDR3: TGTGCCAGCAGTTTTGGCGGGTATCAGCCCCAGCATTTT. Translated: CASSFGGYQPQHF.

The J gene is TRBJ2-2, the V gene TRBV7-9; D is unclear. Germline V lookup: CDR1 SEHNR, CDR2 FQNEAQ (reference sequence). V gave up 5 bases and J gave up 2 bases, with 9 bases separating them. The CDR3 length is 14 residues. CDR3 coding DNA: TGTGCCAGCAGCCCATCCCATAACACCGGGGAGCTGTTTTTT. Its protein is CASSPSHNTGELFF.

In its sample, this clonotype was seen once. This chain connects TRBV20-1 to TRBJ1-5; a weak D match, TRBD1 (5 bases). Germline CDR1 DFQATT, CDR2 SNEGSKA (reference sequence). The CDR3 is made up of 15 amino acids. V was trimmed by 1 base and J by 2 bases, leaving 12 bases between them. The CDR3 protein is CSARGRGAGNQPQHF. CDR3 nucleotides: TGCAGTGCTAGAGGAAGGGGCGCGGGCAATCAGCCCCAGCATTTT.

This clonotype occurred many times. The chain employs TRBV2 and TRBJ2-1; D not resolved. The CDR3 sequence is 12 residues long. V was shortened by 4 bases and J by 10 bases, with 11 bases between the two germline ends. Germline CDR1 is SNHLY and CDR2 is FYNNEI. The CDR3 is CASSVTLAEQFF. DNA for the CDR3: TGTGCCAGCAGTGTAACCCTGGCCGAGCAGTTCTTC.

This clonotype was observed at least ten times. CDR3 DNA sequence: TGCGCCAGCAGCCTTAACTGGTTCACAGATACGCAGTATTTT. This codes for CASSLNWFTDTQYF. The J gene is TRBJ2-3, the V gene TRBV5-1; D uncertain. The CDR3 consists of 14 residues. In germline, CDR1 is SGHRS, CDR2 YFSETQ. Trimming shortened V by 4 bases and J by 2 bases, and 11 bases separated the two germline ends. Full variable domain (rest looked up from reference TRBV5-1 and TRBJ2-3): KAGVTQTPRYLIKTRGQQVTLSCSPISGHRSVSWYQQTPGQGLQFLFEYFSETQRNKGNFPGRFSGRQFSNSRSEMNVSTLELGDSALYLCASSLNWFTDTQYFGPGTRLTVL.

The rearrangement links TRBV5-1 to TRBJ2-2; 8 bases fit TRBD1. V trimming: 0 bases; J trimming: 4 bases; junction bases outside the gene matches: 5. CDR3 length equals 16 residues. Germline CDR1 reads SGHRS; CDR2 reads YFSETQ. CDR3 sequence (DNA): TGCGCCAGCAGCTTGGCTCAGGGGGCGGCCACCGGGGAGCTGTTTTTT. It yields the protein CASSLAQGAATGELFF.

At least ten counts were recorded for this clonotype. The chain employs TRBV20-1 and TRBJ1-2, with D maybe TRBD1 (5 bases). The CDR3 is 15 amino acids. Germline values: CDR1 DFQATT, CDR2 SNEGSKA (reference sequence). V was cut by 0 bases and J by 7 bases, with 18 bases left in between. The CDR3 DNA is TGCAGTGCTAGAGAACCGGGACGGCAGAGGTTTGGCTACACCTTC. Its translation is CSAREPGRQRFGYTF.

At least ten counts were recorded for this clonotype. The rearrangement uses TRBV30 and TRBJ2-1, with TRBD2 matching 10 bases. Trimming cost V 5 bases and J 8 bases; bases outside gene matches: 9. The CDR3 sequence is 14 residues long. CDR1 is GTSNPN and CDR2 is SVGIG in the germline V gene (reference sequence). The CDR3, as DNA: TGTGCCTGGTTAAGCGGGAGGGCCGGCGATGAGCAGTTCTTC. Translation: CAWLSGRAGDEQFF.

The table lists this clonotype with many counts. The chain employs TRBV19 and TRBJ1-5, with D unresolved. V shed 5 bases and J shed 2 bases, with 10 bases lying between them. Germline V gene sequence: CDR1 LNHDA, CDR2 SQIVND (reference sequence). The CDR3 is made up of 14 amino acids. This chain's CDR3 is CASSAVLGNQPQHF. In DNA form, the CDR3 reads TGTGCCAGTAGTGCGGTGTTGGGCAATCAGCCCCAGCATTTT. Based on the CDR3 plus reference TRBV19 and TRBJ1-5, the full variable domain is DGGITQSPKYLFRKEGQNVTLSCEQNLNHDAMYWYRQDPGQGLRLIYYSQIVNDFQKGDIAEGYSVSREKKESFPLTVTSAQKNPTAFYLCASSAVLGNQPQHFGDGTRLSIL.

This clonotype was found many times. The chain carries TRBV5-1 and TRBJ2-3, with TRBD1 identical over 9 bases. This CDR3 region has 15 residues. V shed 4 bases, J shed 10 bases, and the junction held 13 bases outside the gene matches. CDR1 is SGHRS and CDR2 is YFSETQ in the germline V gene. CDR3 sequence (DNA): TGCGCCAGCAGCACGGACGGGACAGGGATAATTGCGCAGTATTTT. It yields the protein CASSTDGTGIIAQYF.

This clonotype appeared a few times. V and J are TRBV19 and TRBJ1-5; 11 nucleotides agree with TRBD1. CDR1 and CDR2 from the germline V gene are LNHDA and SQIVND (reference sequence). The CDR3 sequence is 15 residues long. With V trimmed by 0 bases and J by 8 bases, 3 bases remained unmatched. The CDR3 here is CASSIEGQGAKPQHF. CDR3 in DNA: TGTGCCAGTAGTATAGAAGGACAGGGGGCGAAGCCCCAGCATTTT.

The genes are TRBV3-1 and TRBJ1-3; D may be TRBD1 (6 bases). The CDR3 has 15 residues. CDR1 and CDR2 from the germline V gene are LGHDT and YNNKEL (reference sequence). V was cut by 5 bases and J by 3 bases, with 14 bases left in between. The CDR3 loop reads CASSSWGAGGNTIYF. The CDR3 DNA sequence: TGTGCCAGCAGCTCCTGGGGGGCAGGTGGAAACACCATATATTTT.

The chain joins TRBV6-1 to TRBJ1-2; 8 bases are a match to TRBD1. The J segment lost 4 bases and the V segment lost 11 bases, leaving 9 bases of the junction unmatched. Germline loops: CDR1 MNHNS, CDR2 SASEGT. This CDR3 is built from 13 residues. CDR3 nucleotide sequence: TGTGCCTCTGTACAGGGGGGGATCTATGGCTACACCTTC. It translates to CASVQGGIYGYTF.

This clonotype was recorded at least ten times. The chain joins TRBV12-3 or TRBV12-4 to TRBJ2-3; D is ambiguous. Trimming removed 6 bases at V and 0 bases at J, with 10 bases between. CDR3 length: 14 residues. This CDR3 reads CASSPKSSTDTQYF. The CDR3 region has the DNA TGTGCCAGCAGCCCTAAGTCTAGCACAGATACGCAGTATTTT.